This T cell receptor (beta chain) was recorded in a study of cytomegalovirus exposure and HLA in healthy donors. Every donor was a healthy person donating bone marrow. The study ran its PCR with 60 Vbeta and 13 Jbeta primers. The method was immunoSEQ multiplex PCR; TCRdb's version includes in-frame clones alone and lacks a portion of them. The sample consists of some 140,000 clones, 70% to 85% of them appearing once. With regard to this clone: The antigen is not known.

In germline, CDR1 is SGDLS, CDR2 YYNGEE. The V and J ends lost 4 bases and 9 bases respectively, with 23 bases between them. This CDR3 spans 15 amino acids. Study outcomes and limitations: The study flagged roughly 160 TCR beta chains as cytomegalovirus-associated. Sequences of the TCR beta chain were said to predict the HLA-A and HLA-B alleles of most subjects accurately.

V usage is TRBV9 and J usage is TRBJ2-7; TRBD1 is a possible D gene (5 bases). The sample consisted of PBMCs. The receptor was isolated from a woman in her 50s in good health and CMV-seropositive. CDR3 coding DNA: TGTGCCAGCAGCCCGGGCAGGACATCCTCCTCTGGGCAGTACTTC. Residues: CASSPGRTSSSGQYF.